This T cell receptor (beta chain) was identified in a study of regulatory T cells in long-lasting Graves disease (dated by TCRdb to 2020 to 2023). At the level of the whole study: Persistent Graves' disease was defined as antithyroid drug treatment for over 5 years with persistently positive TSH receptor autoantibodies. Patients with persistent Graves' disease were compared with patients with newly diagnosed Graves' disease using TCR sequencing and RNA sequencing of peripheral blood. The study took place in China and was registered as a clinical trial. A total of some 33 samples were covered by TCR sequencing, comprising around 13 persistent and around 20 newly diagnosed Graves' disease patients. Antithyroid drugs had been taken for about 10.3 years on average by persistent Graves' disease patients in the clinical cohort.

Overall results and qualifications from the work: Peripheral blood alone was examined, since thyroid tissue, which constituted the primary lesion, could not be accessed. The small sample size was acknowledged by the authors as a limitation that may reduce accuracy. Sequencing and analysis were limited to the TCR beta chain. Compared with newly diagnosed patients, patients with persistent Graves' disease had lower TCR Shannon entropy and fewer highly expanded clones, which suggests clonal expansion. Patients with persistent disease shared more public clonotypes (roughly 2,900) than newly diagnosed patients did (more than 900).

This clonotype occurred a few times. What antigen it recognizes has not been identified. Per-base quality was not reported, and no clone a single base away is much larger than it. Library preparation was by multiplex PCR. The sample was run on an Illumina HiSeq 4000. To build TCR beta libraries, CDR3 regions were amplified by Arm-PCR using iRepertoire HTBI primers. Gel purification was performed on PCR products prior to sequencing. Concerning the study's data processing: A total of some 65 TRBV and under 15 TRBJ segments were identified across samples and were used for gene usage analysis of CDR3 amino acid clonotypes. COPE and FqMerger were used to merge the filtered high-quality paired reads into contigs. BLAST was used to align contigs to IMGT TRBV, TRBD and TRBJ reference genes, and CDR3 was defined according to IMGT. Any clonotype with a frequency above 0.1% was counted as a highly expanded clone. Shannon entropy served as the measure of repertoire diversity, while the Gini coefficient captured V-J evenness. A clonotype found in more than one individual was treated as public. Using fastp at Q25 and MiXCR, TCRdb reprocessed the public reads and kept productive beta chains. Each entry is one CDR3 protein sequence, shown with its most common DNA and genes. V and J calls and clone size were set by TCRdb, not the authors. The table for this sample lists approximately 380,000 distinct CDR3 sequences; around 20% of them were counted only once. The top ten clones comprise less than 25% of the sample.

The time point label corresponds to: persistent/refractory GD, antithyroid drugs over 5 years with positive TRAb. RNA was extracted from PBMCs in TRIzol for both TCR sequencing and RNA sequencing. The diagnosis of Graves' disease was made according to American Thyroid Association guidelines. Recruitment of patients was carried out at an endocrinology department in Xi'an, China. From each patient, roughly 9 milliliters of peripheral blood was collected into an EDTA anticoagulant tube. PBMCs were isolated by Ficoll Paque Plus density gradient separation without further T cell sorting. An Agilent 2100 Bioanalyzer and agarose gel were used to check RNA quality, while a NanoDrop 2000 measured RNA concentration. The sample here was peripheral blood mononuclear cells (PBMCs), taken when the disease was refractory, from a patient treated with antithyroid drugs. This clonotype was sampled from a female donor with Graves disease.

The sequenced DNA is TGTGCCAGCAGTTTCGCTTGGGAGACCCAGTACTTC. Its product reads: CASSFAWETQYF. The rearranged chain carries TRBV12-3 or TRBV12-4 and TRBJ2-5, with the D gene not confidently named. The CDR3 measures 12 amino acids from cysteine to phenylalanine. Kept here is only the CDR3 DNA, which spans 36 bases and is read in frame from base 1. Trimming at the junction amounts to 3 bases on V and 5 bases on J, and the germline ends lie 7 bases apart.